This T cell receptor beta chain was identified in a study of T cells expressing NK-cell markers. Overall study: Among eight sequenced donors, seven carried HCMV seropositivity while one was seronegative. Study results and limitations: Where a handful of donors were concerned, these clonotypes also led the CD3+CD56-NKG2C+ fraction.

The CDR3 sequence is 16 residues long. CDR1 and CDR2 (germline): LGHDT, YNNKEL (reference sequence). The cDNA for TCR beta came from 5'RACE template switching with UMIs. After re-calling the 5' RACE reads, TCRdb lists one entry per CDR3 protein, DNA absent. With 90,000 to 130,000 distinct CDR3 sequences in the sample, the ten largest clones hold 15% to 20%. Concerning this clonotype itself: The antigen is not known.

The receptor was derived from a woman between 18 and 70 years old in good health. Sequencing was done on a sample of blood T cells: a sorted CD56 or NKG2C T cell subset, CD4+ or CD8+ T cells, or bulk PBMC T cells (not recorded which). J is TRBJ2-3 and V is TRBV3-1; lacking DNA, the TRBD1 call made by TCRdb goes unchecked. Here the CDR3 reads CASSRRQGTGSDTQYF.